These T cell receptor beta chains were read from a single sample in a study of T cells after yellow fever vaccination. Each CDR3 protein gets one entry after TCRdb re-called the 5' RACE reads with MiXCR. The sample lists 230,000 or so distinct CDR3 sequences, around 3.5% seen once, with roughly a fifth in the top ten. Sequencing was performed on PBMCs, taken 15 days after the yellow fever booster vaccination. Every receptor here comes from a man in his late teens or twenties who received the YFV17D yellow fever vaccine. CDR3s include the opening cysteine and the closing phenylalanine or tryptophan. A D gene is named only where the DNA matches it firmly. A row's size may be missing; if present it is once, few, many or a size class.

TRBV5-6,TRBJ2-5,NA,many,TGTGCCAGCAGCTTGGGCCCCGGCTCCCAGGAGACCCAGTACTTC,CASSLGPGSQETQYF
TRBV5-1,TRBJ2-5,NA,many,TGCGCCAGCAGCCCCGCACATCAGGCAGGGAGAGAGACCCAGTACTTC,CASSPAHQAGRETQYF
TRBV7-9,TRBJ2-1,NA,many,TGTGCCAGCAGCCCCCCTTGGGTCAATGAGCAGTTCTTC,CASSPPWVNEQFF
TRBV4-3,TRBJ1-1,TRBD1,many,TGCGCCAGCAGCCAAGACCAGATACAGGGGGCTGAAGCTTTCTTT,CASSQDQIQGAEAFF
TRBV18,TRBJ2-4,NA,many,TGTGCCAGCTCACCACCGCTGACACAAAGAAACATTCAGTACTTC,CASSPPLTQRNIQYF
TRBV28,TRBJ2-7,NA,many,TGTGCCAGCAGATCCACAGGTTCAGGGTCCTACGAGCAGTACTTC,CASRSTGSGSYEQYF
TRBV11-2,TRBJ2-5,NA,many,TGTGCCAGCAAACATTTAGAAGAGACCCAGTACTTC,CASKHLEETQYF
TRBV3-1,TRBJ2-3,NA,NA,TGTGCCAGCAGCCAAGTTGGGTTCACAGATACGCAGTATTTT,CASSQVGFTDTQYF
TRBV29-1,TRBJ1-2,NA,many,TGCAGCGTTGAAGATCTGCAAAGGGCCCGCGGCTACACCTTC,CSVEDLQRARGYTF
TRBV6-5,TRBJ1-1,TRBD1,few,TGTGCCAGCAGTTACAAGTCGGGGACAGGGGGCGAAGCTTTCTTT,CASSYKSGTGGEAFF
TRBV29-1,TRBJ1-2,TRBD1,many,TGCAGCTCTAAGCAGGGGGCCTATGGCTACACCTTC,CSSKQGAYGYTF
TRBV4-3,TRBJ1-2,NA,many,TGCGCCAGCAGCCAAGTTTACGGGGGCGGCGGCTACACCTTC,CASSQVYGGGGYTF
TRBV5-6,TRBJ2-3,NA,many,TGTGCCACCAGGATCAAGACCCTACAAGATACGCAGTATTTT,CATRIKTLQDTQYF
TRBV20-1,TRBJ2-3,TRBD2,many,TGCAGTGTAAGCGTCGCTAGCGGGGGGGCCGGGACAGATACGCAGTATTTT,CSVSVASGGAGTDTQYF
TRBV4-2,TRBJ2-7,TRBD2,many,TGTGCCAGCAGCCCCCATACCGGGACTAGCAGTACCTACGAGCAGTACTTC,CASSPHTGTSSTYEQYF
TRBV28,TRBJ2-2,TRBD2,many,TGTGCCAGCAGTTTATGCAGGCGGGGGAGCTGCACCGGGGAGCTGTTTTTT,CASSLCRRGSCTGELFF
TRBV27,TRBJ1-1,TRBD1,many,TGTGCCAGCAGTCGACGGACAGGGTTTTTCACTGAAGCTTTCTTT,CASSRRTGFFTEAFF
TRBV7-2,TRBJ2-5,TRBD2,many,TGTGCCAGCAGCCCATTAGCGGGGGGGCAAGAGACCCAGTACTTC,CASSPLAGGQETQYF
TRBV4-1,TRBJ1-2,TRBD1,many,TGCGCCAGCAGCCAAGACTCTGGGACAGGGAGAAGTGGTATCTTC,CASSQDSGTGRSGIF
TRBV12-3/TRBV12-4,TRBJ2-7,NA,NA,TGTGCCAGCAGTAGGGGCGAGGGGGTAAGATACGAGCAGTACTTC,CASSRGEGVRYEQYF
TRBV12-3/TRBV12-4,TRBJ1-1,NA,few,TGTGCCAGCAAATTTACGGGGGGCGGCACTGAAGCTTTCTTT,CASKFTGGGTEAFF
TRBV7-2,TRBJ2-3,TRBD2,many,TGTGCCAGCAGCTTAGGGCTAGCGGGGGGCCCTTCTAGCACAGATACGCAGTATTTT,CASSLGLAGGPSSTDTQYF